This is a list of T cell receptor beta chains from one sample in a study of graft-versus-host responses after intestinal transplantation. No antigen has been identified for these receptors. Data came from immunoSEQ multiplex PCR; TCRdb stores just in-frame clones and leaves some out. The table shows approximately 90,000 clones, with roughly 90% occurring only once. Sequenced material: unstimulated CD4+ T cells sorted from spleen or lymph node cells, taken before transplant. These receptor sequences come from a human donor who was the organ donor for an intestinal transplant. The CDR3 runs from the conserved cysteine through the conserved F or W. Each record gives: J gene, V gene, D gene, clone size, CDR3 DNA, CDR3 protein. The D gene is left open where the match is weak. The size field is filled for only some rows; it gives once, few, many or a size class.

J: TRBJ2-1; V: TRBV11-1; D: NA; size: NA; DNA: TGTGCCAGCAGCTCCCGGGGCACGCGGGGGCATTACAATGAGCAGTTCTTC; CDR3: CASSSRGTRGHYNEQFF
J: TRBJ1-6; V: TRBV21-1; D: NA; size: NA; DNA: TGTGCCAGCCTGACAGAGAGCTCCTATAATTCACCCCTCCACTTT; CDR3: CASLTESSYNSPLHF
J: TRBJ2-5; V: TRBV7-9; D: NA; size: NA; DNA: TGTGCCAGCAGCTTAGAGCCCTCCTTGAGGGAGACCCAGTACTTC; CDR3: CASSLEPSLRETQYF
J: TRBJ1-1; V: TRBV18; D: NA; size: NA; DNA: TGTGCCAGCTCACCCTGGGGGATACAGGGCCCCGTGAACACTGAAGCTTTCTTT; CDR3: CASSPWGIQGPVNTEAFF
J: TRBJ2-1; V: TRBV18; D: NA; size: NA; DNA: TGTGCCAGCTCACCATTCGGCCAGGGGAGAGGAGACAATGAGCAGTTCTTC; CDR3: CASSPFGQGRGDNEQFF
J: TRBJ2-1; V: TRBV7-9; D: TRBD2; size: NA; DNA: TGTGCCAGCAGCTCGGGACTAGCGGGGCTCAATGAGCAGTTCTTC; CDR3: CASSSGLAGLNEQFF
J: TRBJ1-4; V: TRBV15; D: NA; size: NA; DNA: TGTGCCACCAGCCGACACCGCGGGCTAGTGGGTGAAAAACTGTTTTTT; CDR3: CATSRHRGLVGEKLFF
J: TRBJ2-1; V: TRBV29-1; D: TRBD2; size: few; DNA: TGCAGCGGATTGGGGACTAGCGGGACATACAATGAGCAGTTCTTC; CDR3: CSGLGTSGTYNEQFF
J: TRBJ1-1; V: TRBV25-1; D: NA; size: NA; DNA: TGTGCCAGCAGGGTTAGGGCAGGGCTTGAAGCTTTCTTT; CDR3: CASRVRAGLEAFF
J: TRBJ2-2; V: TRBV11-3; D: TRBD2; size: NA; DNA: TGTGCCAGCAGCCCTCTAGCGGGGGCCGGGGAGCTGTTTTTT; CDR3: CASSPLAGAGELFF
J: TRBJ2-7; V: TRBV7-9; D: NA; size: NA; DNA: TGTGCCAGCAGCTTAGCAAGGAGCCCCTACGAGCAGTACTTC; CDR3: CASSLARSPYEQYF
J: TRBJ2-1; V: TRBV18; D: TRBD2; size: NA; DNA: TGTGCCAGCTCACGAGAACTAGCGGATACCTACAATGAGCAGTTCTTC; CDR3: CASSRELADTYNEQFF
J: TRBJ2-7; V: TRBV5-5; D: NA; size: NA; DNA: TGTGCCACCAGCAGGGGGGATAGCGGGGCCTACGAGCAGTACTTC; CDR3: CATSRGDSGAYEQYF
J: TRBJ2-5; V: TRBV10-3; D: NA; size: NA; DNA: TGTGCCATCAGGGAGGGGCAGTCGGAGACCCAGTACTTC; CDR3: CAIREGQSETQYF
J: TRBJ1-1; V: TRBV19; D: NA; size: NA; DNA: TGTGCCAGTAGTACAGGGCCGGCGGCTTTCTTT; CDR3: CASSTGPAAFF
J: TRBJ1-2; V: TRBV28; D: NA; size: NA; DNA: TGTGCCAGCGGCCCGGCGGGATATGGCTACACCTTC; CDR3: CASGPAGYGYTF
J: TRBJ2-2; V: TRBV5-1; D: NA; size: NA; DNA: TGCGCCAGCAGCTCGCGGGACACCGGGGAGCTGTTTTTT; CDR3: CASSSRDTGELFF